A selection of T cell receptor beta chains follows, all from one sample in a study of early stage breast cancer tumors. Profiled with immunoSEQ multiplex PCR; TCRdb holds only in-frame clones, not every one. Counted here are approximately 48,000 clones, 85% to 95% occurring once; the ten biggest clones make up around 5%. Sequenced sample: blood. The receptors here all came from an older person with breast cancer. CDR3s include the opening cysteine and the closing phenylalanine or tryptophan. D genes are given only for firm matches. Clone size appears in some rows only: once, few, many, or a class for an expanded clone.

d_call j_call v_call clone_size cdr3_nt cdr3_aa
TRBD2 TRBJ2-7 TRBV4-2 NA TGTGCCAGCAGCCAAAGCGGACTAGCGGGAGACCTGGAAGAGCAGTACTTC CASSQSGLAGDLEEQYF
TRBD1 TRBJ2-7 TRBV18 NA TGTGCCAGCTCACCCACAGGGGGCCTCTCCTACGAGCAGTACTTC CASSPTGGLSYEQYF
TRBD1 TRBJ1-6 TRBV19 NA TGTGCCAGTAGTTTTGGACAGGGGAATTCACCCCTCCACTTT CASSFGQGNSPLHF
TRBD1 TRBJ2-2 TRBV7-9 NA TGTGCCAGCAGCTTTCCCGCGACCGGGACAGGAACGAACACCGGGGAGCTGTTTTTT CASSFPATGTGTNTGELFF
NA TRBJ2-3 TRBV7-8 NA TGTGCCAGCAGCTGGAGACAGATGAGAAGGCCAGATACGCAGTATTTT CASSWRQMRRPDTQYF
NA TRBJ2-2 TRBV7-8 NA TGTGCCAGCAGCTTAGAAGGGACTGCCACCGACACCGGGGAGCTGTTTTTT CASSLEGTATDTGELFF
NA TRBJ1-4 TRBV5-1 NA TGCGCCAGCAGCTTGTCTGCAACTAATGAAAAACTGTTTTTT CASSLSATNEKLFF
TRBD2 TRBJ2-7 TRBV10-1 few TGCGCCAGCAGTGAGCAGACTAGCGGGAGCGAGCAGTACTTC CASSEQTSGSEQYF
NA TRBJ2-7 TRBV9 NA TGTGCCAGCAGCGTAGGGGGCGGTGGGGCGGAAGAGCAGTACTTC CASSVGGGGAEEQYF
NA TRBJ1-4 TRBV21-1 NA TGTGCCAGCGGATCCACTAGGGGGAAACGGCATGAAAAACTGTTTTTT CASGSTRGKRHEKLFF
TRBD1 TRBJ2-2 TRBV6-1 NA TGTGCCAGCAGCGGACAGGGCGGCGGGGAGCTGTTTTTT CASSGQGGGELFF
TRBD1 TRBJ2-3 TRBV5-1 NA TGCGCCAGCAGCTTGGGGACAGGGTCAGATACGCAGTATTTT CASSLGTGSDTQYF
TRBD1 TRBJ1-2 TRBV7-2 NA TGTGCCAGCACCCCCACAGGGGATACCAACTATGGCTACACCTTC CASTPTGDTNYGYTF
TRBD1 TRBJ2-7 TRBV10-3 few TGTGCCATCAGACGAGGGACAGGGAACTACGAGCAGTACTTC CAIRRGTGNYEQYF
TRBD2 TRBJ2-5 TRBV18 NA TGTGCCAGCTCACCACCGGGTCGGACTAGTGAAGAGACCCAGTACTTC CASSPPGRTSEETQYF
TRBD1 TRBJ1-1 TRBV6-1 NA TGTGCCAGCACCACAGGGGGAGAGAACACTGAAGCTTTCTTT CASTTGGENTEAFF
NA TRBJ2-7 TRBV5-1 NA TGCGCCAGCAGCTTAGGGGGTGGCACCTACGAGCAGTACTTC CASSLGGGTYEQYF